This is a list of T cell receptor beta chains from one sample in a study of T cell responses to AZD1222 COVID-19 vaccine. Libraries were prepared by immunoSEQ multiplex PCR; TCRdb keeps only in-frame clonotypes and omits some of them. Here the sample spans fewer than 150,000 clones, roughly 92% being singletons. This specimen consisted of peripheral blood, obtained 28 days after the second AZD1222 dose. These receptors originate from an adult who received the AZD1222 COVID-19 vaccine. Each CDR3 is given with its conserved first and last residue. The D gene is left open where the match is weak. Clone size is shown for a subset of rows, as once, few, many or a class of expanded clone.

cdr3_aa | cdr3_nt | clone_size | v_call | d_call | j_call
CASSFRGRAGDTQYF | TGTGCCAGCAGCTTCCGAGGCAGGGCTGGAGATACGCAGTATTTT | NA | TRBV11-2 | NA | TRBJ2-3
CASRQYNSPLHF | TGTGCCAGCAGACAGTATAATTCACCCCTCCACTTT | NA | TRBV6-5 | NA | TRBJ1-6
CASSQDGQGWGYTF | TGTGCCAGCAGCCAAGACGGACAGGGATGGGGCTACACCTTC | NA | TRBV3-1/TRBV3-2 | TRBD1 | TRBJ1-2
CAISESGGGMGSYEQYF | TGTGCCATCAGTGAGAGCGGTGGCGGGATGGGAAGCTACGAGCAGTACTTC | NA | TRBV10-3 | NA | TRBJ2-7
CASTPSYNSPLHF | TGTGCCAGTACCCCCTCCTATAATTCACCCCTCCACTTT | NA | TRBV19 | NA | TRBJ1-6
CASSTGSSSYNEQFF | TGTGCCAGCTCTACCGGCAGCAGCTCCTACAATGAGCAGTTCTTC | NA | TRBV18 | NA | TRBJ2-1
CASSLQGKNQPQHF | TGTGCCAGCAGCTTACAGGGGAAGAATCAGCCCCAGCATTTT | once | TRBV5-4 | TRBD1 | TRBJ1-5
CASSVDGSGGRSTDTQYF | TGTGCCAGCAGCGTAGATGGAAGCGGGGGGCGGTCAACAGATACGCAGTATTTT | NA | TRBV9 | TRBD2 | TRBJ2-3
CASSPGQNQPQHF | TGTGCCAGCAGCCCGGGACAGAATCAGCCCCAGCATTTT | NA | TRBV2 | TRBD1 | TRBJ1-5
CASSYEGGYSPLHF | TGTGCCAGCAGTTACGAGGGTGGATACTCACCCCTCCACTTT | NA | TRBV6-6 | NA | TRBJ1-6
CASSLSMGPNEQFF | TGCGCCAGCAGCTTGAGTATGGGGCCCAATGAGCAGTTCTTC | NA | TRBV5-1 | NA | TRBJ2-1
CASSWTRTEKIYNEQFF | TGCGCCAGCAGCTGGACCCGGACAGAAAAAATTTACAATGAGCAGTTCTTC | NA | TRBV5-1 | NA | TRBJ2-1
CAWSLGTEAFF | TGTGCCTGGAGTTTGGGGACTGAAGCTTTCTTT | NA | TRBV30 | NA | TRBJ1-1
CASKIGRSWGETQYF | TGCGCCAGCAAGATCGGGAGGAGTTGGGGTGAGACCCAGTACTTC | few | TRBV5-1 | TRBD2 | TRBJ2-5
CASSLGVMGGAYGYTF | TGTGCCAGCAGTTTAGGGGTGATGGGGGGGGCCTATGGCTACACCTTC | few | TRBV28 | NA | TRBJ1-2
CAWSVGGHGTDTQYF | TGTGCCTGGAGTGTAGGGGGGCACGGCACAGATACGCAGTATTTT | NA | TRBV30 | NA | TRBJ2-3
CASSSVTNTEAFF | TGTGCCAGCAGTTCGGTTACGAACACTGAAGCTTTCTTT | NA | TRBV6-5 | NA | TRBJ1-1
CASSLDRNEQFF | TGTGCCAGCAGTTTAGATAGAAATGAGCAGTTCTTC | NA | TRBV12-3/TRBV12-4 | NA | TRBJ2-1
CASSDGGTPPNTEAFF | TGTGCCAGCAGTGACGGGGGAACTCCCCCGAACACTGAAGCTTTCTTT | NA | TRBV6-4 | NA | TRBJ1-1
CASNERGGSNQPQHF | TGTGCCAGCAATGAAAGGGGGGGTTCCAATCAGCCCCAGCATTTT | few | TRBV2 | NA | TRBJ1-5
CASSLELYRNEQFF | TGTGCCAGCAGCTTAGAGCTGTATCGCAATGAGCAGTTCTTC | NA | TRBV7-2 | NA | TRBJ2-1
CASGPGFYGYTF | TGTGCCAGCGGACCAGGGTTCTATGGCTACACCTTC | NA | TRBV7-8 | NA | TRBJ1-2
CAARQELAEAFF | TGTGCCGCGCGCCAGGAGTTGGCTGAAGCTTTCTTT | NA | TRBV10-3 | NA | TRBJ1-1
CALWRASYEQYF | TGTGCCCTGTGGAGGGCTTCCTACGAGCAGTACTTC | NA | TRBV30 | NA | TRBJ2-7
CASSSTPTVQETQYF | TGTGCCAGCAGCTCCACCCCGACAGTACAAGAGACCCAGTACTTC | NA | TRBV5-5 | NA | TRBJ2-5
CASSPRAGTGGRNEQFF | TGTGCCAGCTCACCGCGGGCCGGGACAGGGGGCCGCAATGAGCAGTTCTTC | NA | TRBV18 | TRBD1 | TRBJ2-1
CASRKRERTGELFF | TGCGCCAGCAGAAAGCGGGAGAGGACCGGGGAGCTGTTTTTT | NA | TRBV5-1 | TRBD2 | TRBJ2-2
CASSLAGGHRRYTF | TGTGCCAGCAGCTTGGCCGGGGGACACCGGCGCTACACCTTC | NA | TRBV5-4 | NA | TRBJ1-2
CAWRQGWSTEAFF | TGTGCCTGGAGACAGGGATGGAGCACTGAAGCTTTCTTT | NA | TRBV30 | NA | TRBJ1-1
CASSKGTDINYGYTF | TGTGCCAGTAGTAAAGGGACGGATATTAACTATGGCTACACCTTC | few | TRBV19 | NA | TRBJ1-2
CASSPRSDNEQFF | TGTGCCAGCAGCCCCCGGAGTGACAATGAGCAGTTCTTC | NA | TRBV13 | NA | TRBJ2-1
CASIRQGELTGELFF | TGTGCCAGCATTCGACAGGGCGAGCTCACCGGGGAGCTGTTTTTT | NA | TRBV6-5 | TRBD1 | TRBJ2-2
CASSGEGPRETQYF | TGTGCCAGCAGTGGGGAGGGCCCCCGAGAGACCCAGTACTTC | few | TRBV5-6 | TRBD2 | TRBJ2-5
CATSDGGAWGYTF | TGTGCCACCAGTGACGGCGGGGCGTGGGGCTACACCTTC | NA | TRBV24-1 | NA | TRBJ1-2
CATSDSWGDGYTF | TGTGCCACCAGTGATTCATGGGGGGACGGCTACACCTTC | NA | TRBV24-1 | NA | TRBJ1-2
CASSLARGDLTGELFF | TGTGCCAGCAGCTTAGCGCGGGGGGACCTCACCGGGGAGCTGTTTTTT | NA | TRBV11-2 | TRBD2 | TRBJ2-2
CASSQWGPGDEKLFF | TGCGCCAGCAGCCAGTGGGGACCAGGGGACGAAAAACTGTTTTTT | NA | TRBV4-1 | NA | TRBJ1-4
CASSVSAGGLGEAFF | TGTGCCAGTAGTGTCTCCGCAGGAGGGCTTGGCGAAGCTTTCTTT | NA | TRBV19 | NA | TRBJ1-1
CASSPGQPTYEQYF | TGCGCCAGCAGCCCGGGACAGCCCACCTACGAGCAGTACTTC | NA | TRBV5-1 | TRBD1 | TRBJ2-7
CASSMRGGHTEAFF | TGTGCCAGTAGTATGAGGGGAGGGCACACTGAAGCTTTCTTT | NA | TRBV19 | NA | TRBJ1-1
CASSPTQSEGQETQYF | TGTGCCAGCAGCCCTACCCAGTCGGAGGGGCAAGAGACCCAGTACTTC | NA | TRBV4-2 | NA | TRBJ2-5
CASADRGLDGYTF | TGTGCCAGCGCCGACAGGGGGCTAGATGGCTACACCTTC | NA | TRBV19 | TRBD1 | TRBJ1-2
CASSEGESNEQFF | TGTGCCAGCAGTGAAGGGGAGTCCAATGAGCAGTTCTTC | NA | TRBV2 | NA | TRBJ2-1
CASSSGPIITANTEAFF | TGTGCCAGCAGCTCCGGGCCCATTATTACGGCGAACACTGAAGCTTTCTTT | NA | TRBV7-9 | NA | TRBJ1-1
CASSPTPIEAFF | TGTGCCAGCAGCCCTACCCCTATCGAAGCTTTCTTT | NA | TRBV7-2 | NA | TRBJ1-1
CASSQTGQGEAFF | TGTGCCAGCAGCCAAACAGGACAGGGCGAAGCTTTCTTT | NA | TRBV3-1/TRBV3-2 | TRBD1 | TRBJ1-1
CASSRGEQPQHF | TGTGCCAGCAGCCGCGGGGAACAGCCCCAGCATTTT | NA | TRBV11-2 | NA | TRBJ1-5
CAWSVGPREVDEQFF | TGTGCCTGGAGTGTGGGTCCCCGCGAAGTGGATGAGCAGTTCTTC | few | TRBV30 | NA | TRBJ2-1
CASSLQKNTEAFF | TGTGCCAGCAGCTTGCAGAAGAACACTGAAGCTTTCTTT | NA | TRBV9 | NA | TRBJ1-1
CASSLGASTGELFF | TGTGCCAGCAGTTTAGGGGCGAGCACCGGGGAGCTGTTTTTT | NA | TRBV27 | NA | TRBJ2-2
CASSRTPDSYGYTF | TGTGCCAGTAGTCGGACACCGGATTCCTATGGCTACACCTTC | NA | TRBV19 | NA | TRBJ1-2
CASSLARTANTEAFF | TGCGCCAGCAGCTTGGCCAGGACAGCGAACACTGAAGCTTTCTTT | NA | TRBV5-1 | NA | TRBJ1-1
CASRARSAGDSNEQFF | TGTGCCAGCCGGGCCCGTTCAGCGGGGGACAGCAATGAGCAGTTCTTC | NA | TRBV19 | NA | TRBJ2-1
CASSYSRDIYNEQFF | TGTGCCAGCAGTTACTCCCGGGACATTTACAATGAGCAGTTCTTC | NA | TRBV6-5 | NA | TRBJ2-1
CATGTSGGQETQYF | TGTGCCACCGGGACTAGCGGCGGTCAAGAGACCCAGTACTTC | NA | TRBV19 | TRBD2 | TRBJ2-5
CASSSDSGPKNIQYF | TGTGCCAGCAGTTCGGACTCCGGACCCAAAAACATTCAGTACTTC | NA | TRBV6-5 | NA | TRBJ2-4
CASRAGGHGYTF | TGTGCCAGTAGGGCGGGGGGCCACGGCTACACCTTC | NA | TRBV3-1/TRBV3-2 | NA | TRBJ1-2